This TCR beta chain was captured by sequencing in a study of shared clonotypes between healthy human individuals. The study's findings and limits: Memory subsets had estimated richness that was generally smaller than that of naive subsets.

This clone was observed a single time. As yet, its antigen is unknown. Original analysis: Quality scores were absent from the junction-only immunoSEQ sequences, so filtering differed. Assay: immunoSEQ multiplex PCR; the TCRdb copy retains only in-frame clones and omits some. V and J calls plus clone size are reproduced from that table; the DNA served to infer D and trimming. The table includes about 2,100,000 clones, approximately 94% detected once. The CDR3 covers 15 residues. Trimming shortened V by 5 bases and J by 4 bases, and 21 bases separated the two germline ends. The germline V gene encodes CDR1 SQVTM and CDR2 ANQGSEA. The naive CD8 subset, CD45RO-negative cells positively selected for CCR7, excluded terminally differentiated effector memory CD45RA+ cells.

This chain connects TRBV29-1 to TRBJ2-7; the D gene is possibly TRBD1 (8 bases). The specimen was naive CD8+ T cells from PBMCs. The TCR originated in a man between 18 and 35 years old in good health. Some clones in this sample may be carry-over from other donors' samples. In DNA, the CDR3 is TGCAGCGTTAACGACAGGGGAGGGGTAGGGTACGAGCAGTACTTC. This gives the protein CSVNDRGGVGYEQYF.